Listed here are 20 T cell receptor beta chains from one sample, sequenced in a study of neurological immune-mediated disorders. Each CDR3 protein gets one entry after TCRdb re-called the 5' RACE reads with MiXCR. The data contain 40,000 to 50,000 distinct CDR3 sequences, 2.5% of them singletons. The sequencing sample was made of PBMCs. The receptors here all came from a young man with multiple sclerosis.

This clonotype was counted ten times or more. The chain is built from TRBV25-1 and TRBJ2-2; D is uncertain. Trimming left V 3 bases short and J 4 bases short, with 3 bases between. The CDR3 is made up of 12 amino acids. Germline lookup yields CDR1 MGHDK and CDR2 SYGVNS. The CDR3 nucleotides read TGTGCCAGCAGTGAGAGCACCGGGGAGCTGTTTTTT. It encodes CASSESTGELFF. Using reference TRBV25-1 and TRBJ2-2 for the parts outside the CDR3, the full variable domain is EADIYQTPRYLVIGTGKKITLECSQTMGHDKMYWYQQDPGMELHLIHYSYGVNSTEKGDLSSESTVSRIRTEHFPLTLESARPSHTSQYLCASSESTGELFFGEGSRLTVL.

This clonotype was seen at least ten times. The chain is built from TRBV12-3 or TRBV12-4 and TRBJ2-3, with 9 bases lining up with TRBD2. CDR3 length: 15 residues. Trimming removed 4 bases from V and 2 bases from J; junction bases left unmatched: 4. CDR3 protein: CASSSLAGYTDTQYF. Written as DNA, the CDR3 is TGTGCCAGCAGTTCCCTAGCGGGATACACAGATACGCAGTATTTT.

This clonotype has at least ten counts. V gene TRBV25-1 combines with J gene TRBJ2-2; 7 bases agree with TRBD2. The CDR3 runs to 14 residues. Germline values: CDR1 MGHDK, CDR2 SYGVNS. Unmatched junction bases numbered 2, after V lost 4 bases and J lost 3 bases. CDR3 amino acids: CASSGSGDTGELFF. CDR3 DNA sequence: TGTGCCAGCAGTGGAAGCGGGGACACCGGGGAGCTGTTTTTT.

This clonotype was detected ten times or more. The chain couples TRBV5-6 to TRBJ1-5; 10 positions match TRBD1. The J segment lost 9 bases and the V segment lost 1 base, leaving 7 bases of the junction unmatched. Germline CDR1 reads SGHDT; CDR2 reads YYEEEE. CDR3 length: 15 residues. This chain's CDR3 is CASSLRTGGIRPQHF. The CDR3 nucleotides are TGTGCCAGCAGCTTGCGGACAGGGGGAATTCGGCCCCAGCATTTT.

This clonotype turned up a few times. The chain uses TRBV20-1 and TRBJ2-1; 14 nucleotides match TRBD2. J lost 6 bases, V lost 2 bases, and 6 bases had no gene match. Germline V gives CDR1 DFQATT, CDR2 SNEGSKA (reference sequence). The CDR3 extends over 16 amino acids. The CDR3 loop is CSARFPGLAGANEQFF. The CDR3 region has the DNA TGCAGTGCTAGATTCCCGGGACTAGCGGGGGCCAATGAGCAGTTCTTC.

This clonotype was seen at least ten times. This chain joins TRBV4-3 and TRBJ1-5; no definite D call. The CDR3 runs 15 residues. Germline loops: CDR1 LGHNA, CDR2 YSLEER. V was pared by 0 bases and J by 4 bases, with 10 bases between. The CDR3 DNA follows: TGCGCCAGCAGCCAAGAACACAGTACGAATCAGCCCCAGCATTTT. It translates to CASSQEHSTNQPQHF.

This clonotype was observed at least ten times. The chain employs TRBV12-3 or TRBV12-4 and TRBJ1-2, with TRBD1 matching 7 bases. V shed 1 base, J shed 3 bases, and the junction held 8 bases outside the gene matches. The CDR3 is 16 amino acids. The CDR3 DNA is TGTGCCAGCAGTTTAGTACCAAACAGGGGTGACTATGGCTACACCTTC. Its translation: CASSLVPNRGDYGYTF.

This clonotype has a count of ten or more. The chain joins TRBV12-3 or TRBV12-4 to TRBJ2-1; 7 nucleotides align to TRBD1. J lost 1 base, V lost 5 bases, and 5 bases had no gene match. The CDR3 covers 15 residues. The CDR3 DNA is TGTGCCAGCAGTAACACGGACAGGTCCTACAATGAGCAGTTCTTC. As protein: CASSNTDRSYNEQFF.

This clonotype was seen repeatedly, ten times or more. The chain combines TRBV7-6 with TRBJ1-2; D perhaps matches TRBD1 (5 bases). This CDR3 is built from 13 residues. Germline lookup yields CDR1 SGHVS and CDR2 FNYEAQ. V shed 6 bases and J shed 5 bases, with 13 bases lying between them. CDR3 residues: CASRLDSSYGYTF. As DNA, the CDR3 is TGTGCCAGCAGACTAGACAGTAGTTATGGCTACACCTTC. Variable domain in full (rest from reference TRBV7-6 and TRBJ1-2): GAGVSQSPRYKVTKRGQDVALRCDPISGHVSLYWYRQALGQGPEFLTYFNYEAQQDKSGLPNDRFSAERPEGSISTLTIQRTEQRDSAMYRCASRLDSSYGYTFGSGTRLTVV.

This clonotype was seen at least ten times. The CDR3, as DNA: TGTGCCAGCTCACCACCGGGGACAGCTAGGGGCTACACCTTC. Protein sequence: CASSPPGTARGYTF. The rearrangement joins TRBV18 to TRBJ1-2, with 7 bases aligning to TRBD1. Germline V lookup: CDR1 KGHSH, CDR2 LQKENI. With 0 bases clipped from V and 8 bases from J, the junction kept 6 bases outside the gene matches. The CDR3 consists of 14 residues.

The genes are TRBV2 and TRBJ2-3, with D perhaps TRBD2 (6 bases). The CDR3 is made up of 16 amino acids. Germline CDR1 reads SNHLY; CDR2 reads FYNNEI. V lost 7 bases and J 2 bases, leaving 19 bases between the germline ends. For the CDR3, the DNA is TGTGCCAGCATTTGGAGAACGGGGGTCTCCACAGATACGCAGTATTTT. The encoded protein is CASIWRTGVSTDTQYF.

This clonotype showed up many times. One junction end does not reproduce the germline sequence, and a read error may be involved. This chain joins TRBV6-5 and TRBJ2-3; D is uncertain. Germline values: CDR1 MNHEY, CDR2 SVGAGI. This CDR3 spans 13 amino acids. DNA of the CDR3: TGTGCCAGCAGTTACTCGGCCGTAGATGCGCAGTATTTT. Its protein is CASSYSAVDAQYF.

This clonotype was observed at least ten times. The chain has TRBV6-5 and TRBJ1-2; D not resolved. This CDR3 spans 15 amino acids. Trimming stripped 0 bases from V and 0 bases from J, with 8 bases between. Germline V lookup: CDR1 MNHEY, CDR2 SVGAGI. This chain's CDR3 is CASSYSPDPNYGYTF. DNA for the CDR3: TGTGCCAGCAGTTACTCTCCAGACCCTAACTATGGCTACACCTTC.

Regarding this clonotype: Just one base apart from a much larger clone, this may be a read error. The chain employs TRBV2 and TRBJ2-5; 12 nucleotides agree with TRBD2. The germline CDR1 and CDR2 sequences are SNHLY and FYNNEI. CDR3 length equals 19 residues. The CDR3, as DNA: TGTGCCAGCAGTGAAATATCGCCTAGCGGGGGGGATTGGCAGGAGAACCAGTACTTC. Translated, it gives CASSEISPSGGDWQENQYF.

In this sample, this clonotype turned up many times. This chain uses TRBV20-1 with TRBJ2-1; perhaps TRBD2 as D (5 bases). The V end was cut by 0 bases, the J end by 6 bases, with 9 bases between. Germline V lookup: CDR1 DFQATT, CDR2 SNEGSKA (reference sequence). CDR3 size: 13 residues. CDR3 in DNA: TGCAGTGCTAGAGATTACAGCGGCAATGAGCAGTTCTTC. Its translation: CSARDYSGNEQFF.

This clonotype was counted many times. The V call is TRBV12-3 or TRBV12-4, the J call TRBJ2-7; 7 bases are shared with TRBD1. The CDR3 runs 13 residues. Trimming removed 3 bases from V and 3 bases from J; junction bases left unmatched: 2. CDR3 amino acids: CASSFRQGYEQYF. CDR3 nucleotide sequence: TGTGCCAGCAGTTTTAGACAGGGCTACGAGCAGTACTTC.

Many counts were recorded for this clonotype. The chain links TRBV7-9 to TRBJ2-7; 10 nucleotides align to TRBD1. The J segment lost 2 bases and the V segment lost 5 bases, leaving 9 bases of the junction unmatched. Germline V gene lookup returns CDR1 SEHNR and CDR2 FQNEAQ (reference sequence). This CDR3 is built from 16 residues. Written as DNA, the CDR3 is TGTGCCAGCAGCCGCCCCAGGACAGGGGGAGCCTACGAGCAGTACTTC. As protein: CASSRPRTGGAYEQYF.

This clonotype was seen at least ten times. The chain employs TRBV29-1 and TRBJ1-3; no firm D call. This CDR3 comprises 13 residues. The V end lost 4 bases, the J end lost 4 bases, and 11 bases lay between the germline ends. Germline loops: CDR1 SQVTM, CDR2 ANQGSEA. The CDR3 protein is CSVALLEGNTIYF. CDR3 sequence (DNA): TGCAGCGTTGCCCTCCTGGAGGGAAACACCATATATTTT.

This clonotype was recorded many times. The chain is built from TRBV28 and TRBJ2-7; D is uncertain. The germline gives CDR1 MDHEN, CDR2 SYDVKM. The length of the CDR3 is 13 residues. Trimming shortened V by 2 bases and J by 5 bases, and 10 bases separated the two germline ends. The CDR3 bases are TGTGCCAGCAGTTTAATGGGCCTGAACGAGCAGTACTTC. Translation: CASSLMGLNEQYF.

This clonotype was recorded many times. The V call is TRBV20-1, the J call TRBJ2-2, with 8 bases identical to TRBD1. The germline CDR1 and CDR2 sequences are DFQATT and SNEGSKA (reference sequence). Trimming removed 5 bases from V and 6 bases from J; junction bases left unmatched: 8. The CDR3 runs to 14 residues. CDR3 in DNA: TGCAGTGCTGATACAGGGGGAAACCCCGGGGAGCTGTTTTTT. Translation: CSADTGGNPGELFF.